These 12 T cell receptor beta chains were sequenced from one sample in a study of cytomegalovirus exposure and HLA in healthy donors (dated by TCRdb to between 2016 and 2019). Receptor amplification or capture employed the immunoSEQ multiplex PCR assay. Held by TCRdb, this immuneACCESS table contains in-frame sequences only and omits some clones. Under half of the omission traces to an unresolved V gene where checked; the cause of the rest is unknown. Within this sample are tens of thousands of clones, with roughly 94% of them counted one time only. Of the sample, about 2.2% falls within the top ten clones. Source material: PBMCs. These receptors were collected from a man between 18 and 29 years old in good health and CMV-seronegative.

This clone was detected only once. The chain joins TRBV4-1 to TRBJ2-7; TRBD2 matches at 11 bases. The CDR3 has 15 amino acids. Germline V gives CDR1 MGHRA, CDR2 YSYEKL. Germline trimming cut 4 bases from V and 2 bases from J; bases unmatched to any gene: 4. CDR3 DNA sequence: TGCGCCAGCAGCCTGACTAGCGGGGAAACCTACGAGCAGTACTTC. Protein: CASSLTSGETYEQYF.

A single count supports this clone. This sequence joins TRBV5-1 and TRBJ2-7, with a possible D match to TRBD1 (6 bases). The CDR3 is 16 residues long. Per germline, CDR1 SGHRS and CDR2 YFSETQ. The V and J ends lost 2 bases and 5 bases respectively, with 20 bases between them. The CDR3 region has the DNA TGCGCCAGCAGCTTTCGACAGGTTCGGGGAAGTGACGAGCAGTACTTC. Protein sequence: CASSFRQVRGSDEQYF. Filled out from reference TRBV5-1 and TRBJ2-7, the complete variable domain reads KAGVTQTPRYLIKTRGQQVTLSCSPISGHRSVSWYQQTPGQGLQFLFEYFSETQRNKGNFPGRFSGRQFSNSRSEMNVSTLELGDSALYLCASSFRQVRGSDEQYFGPGTRLTVT.

The rearrangement joins TRBV6-1 to TRBJ2-7; unclear D gene. Germline V CDR1 and CDR2: MNHNS, SASEGT. This CDR3 has 13 residues. Trimming pared 1 base from V and 1 base from J, leaving 5 bases between. The DNA of the CDR3 is TGTGCCAGCAGTGAAGGGGCATCCTACGAGCAGTACTTC. Protein product: CASSEGASYEQYF.

CDR3 coding DNA: TGTGCCAGCTCACCATTGGCAGGGGGTGCGCACGAGCAGTACTTC. This sequence encodes CASSPLAGGAHEQYF. The chain employs TRBV18 and TRBJ2-7; TRBD1 aligns across 7 bases. Germline CDR1 and CDR2: KGHSH and LQKENI. J was trimmed by 5 bases and V by 2 bases; bases with no gene match: 9. This CDR3 comprises 15 residues.

This chain uses TRBV6-5 with TRBJ2-5; D possibly corresponds to TRBD1 (6 bases). Germline V lookup: CDR1 MNHEY, CDR2 SVGAGI. The CDR3 spans 12 residues. The germline V and J ends were trimmed by 8 bases and 5 bases, with 12 bases remaining between them. DNA for the CDR3: TGTGCCAGCTGGGGGCGCGTTGAGACCCAGTACTTC. Encoded protein: CASWGRVETQYF.

The gene calls are TRBV27 and TRBJ2-2; 8 bases fit TRBD1. The germline gives CDR1 MNHEY, CDR2 SMNVEV (reference sequence). This CDR3 region has 16 residues. Trimming at V came to 6 bases and at J to 2 bases, leaving 8 bases not matched to a gene. CDR3: CASSPDRVPNTGELFF. The CDR3 DNA sequence: TGTGCCAGCAGCCCGGACAGGGTCCCTAACACCGGGGAGCTGTTTTTT.

V usage is TRBV19 and J usage is TRBJ2-5; 9 bases line up with TRBD2. With 0 bases clipped from V and 5 bases from J, the junction kept 10 bases outside the gene matches. Germline CDR1 is LNHDA and CDR2 is SQIVND (reference sequence). The CDR3 has 17 residues. This CDR3 reads CASSIEGSGSERETQYF. The CDR3 region has the DNA TGTGCCAGTAGTATAGAGGGTAGCGGGAGTGAACGGGAGACCCAGTACTTC.

The J gene is TRBJ1-3, the V gene TRBV5-1; no clear D gene. The CDR3 loop spans 15 amino acids. Germline CDR1 and CDR2: SGHRS and YFSETQ. V was shortened by 5 bases and J by 3 bases, with 15 bases between the two germline ends. Written as DNA, the CDR3 is TGCGCCAGCAGTGAACAACCGGGGAATGGAAACACCATATATTTT. It encodes CASSEQPGNGNTIYF.

This clone was observed once. The genes are TRBV27 and TRBJ1-2; TRBD1 is a possible D gene (5 bases). Trimming left V 5 bases short and J 5 bases short, with 12 bases between. The V gene's germline CDR1 is MNHEY and CDR2 SMNVEV (reference sequence). This CDR3 has 13 residues. CDR3 bases: TGTGCCAGCAGTCAGCGGGGGATTTATGGCTACACCTTC. Its translation: CASSQRGIYGYTF.

The CDR3 is CASSQERGGANVLTF. The CDR3 region has the DNA TGCGCCAGCAGCCAAGAAAGAGGGGGGGCCAACGTCCTGACTTTC. This chain uses TRBV4-3 with TRBJ2-6, with D maybe TRBD2 (5 bases). The CDR3 consists of 15 residues. CDR1 is LGHNA, CDR2 YSLEER, per germline. Trimming removed 0 bases at V and 4 bases at J, with 7 bases between.

The chain joins TRBV6-6 to TRBJ1-2; 8 bases are a match to TRBD1. The CDR3 contains 14 residues. The J segment lost 4 bases and the V segment lost 3 bases, leaving 4 bases of the junction unmatched. CDR1 is MNHNY, CDR2 SVGAGI, per germline (reference sequence). CDR3 residues: CASSYDQGAYGYTF. In DNA form, the CDR3 reads TGTGCCAGCAGTTATGATCAGGGGGCCTATGGCTACACCTTC.

V usage is TRBV6-6 and J usage is TRBJ1-3; 9 bases are shared with TRBD1. The CDR3 loop spans 15 amino acids. The V gene end was trimmed by 7 bases and the J gene end by 2 bases; junction bases not matched to a gene: 6. CDR1 and CDR2 (germline): MNHNY, SVGAGI (reference sequence). The CDR3 region is CASNRGQRAGNTIYF. The CDR3 region has the DNA TGTGCCAGCAACAGGGGGCAAAGGGCTGGAAACACCATATATTTT.